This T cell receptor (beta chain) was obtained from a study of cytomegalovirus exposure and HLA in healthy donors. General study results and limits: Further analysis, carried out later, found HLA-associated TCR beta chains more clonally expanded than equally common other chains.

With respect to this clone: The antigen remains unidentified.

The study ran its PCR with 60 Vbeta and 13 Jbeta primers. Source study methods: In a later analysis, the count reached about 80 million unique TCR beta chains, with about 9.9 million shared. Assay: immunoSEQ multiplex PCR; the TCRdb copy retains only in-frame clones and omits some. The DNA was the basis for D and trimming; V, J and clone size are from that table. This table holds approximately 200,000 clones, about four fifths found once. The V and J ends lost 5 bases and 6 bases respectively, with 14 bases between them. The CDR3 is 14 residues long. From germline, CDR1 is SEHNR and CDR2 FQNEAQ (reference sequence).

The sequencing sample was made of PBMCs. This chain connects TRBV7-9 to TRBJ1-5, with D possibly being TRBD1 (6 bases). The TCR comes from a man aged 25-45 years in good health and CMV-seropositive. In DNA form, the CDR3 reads TGTGCCAGCAGCCCTGCGGGGGGCCCTCAGCCCCAGCATTTT. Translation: CASSPAGGPQPQHF.